The clone carrying this TCR beta chain appeared a few times. The antigen remains undetermined. This CDR3 is also generated by other DNA sequences in the sample. The collection from each donor was one heparinised blood draw averaging about 116 mL. The data were taken from a study of beta chain features in type 1 diabetes. General observations from the study: Across all four CD4+ subsets, people with type 1 diabetes showed modestly shorter TCRB CDR3s.

Every bit of the isolated RNA underwent reverse transcription, so sequencing read expressed TCRB transcripts. Produced via immunoSEQ multiplex PCR; TCRdb's table is partial and in-frame only. The sample contains about 900,000 clones, roughly 16% of which appear only once. This receptor was taken from a woman younger than 30 in good health. The sequencing input was naive CD4+ T cells from blood.

The CDR3 nucleotides read TGTGCCAGCAGCCGCGGGACTAGCGGATCATACGAGCAGTACTTC. Translated: CASSRGTSGSYEQYF. The chain is built from TRBV7-9 and TRBJ2-7; 11 bases are shared with TRBD2. The CDR3 consists of 15 residues. Trimming removed 5 bases from V and 4 bases from J; junction bases left unmatched: 7. Germline CDR1 and CDR2: SEHNR and FQNEAQ (reference sequence). Full variable domain (rest looked up from reference TRBV7-9 and TRBJ2-7): DTGVSQNPRHKITKRGQNVTFRCDPISEHNRLYWYRQTLGQGPEFLTYFQNEAQLEKSRLLSDRFSAERPKGSFSTLEIQRTEQGDSAMYLCASSRGTSGSYEQYFGPGTRLTVT.